The clone carrying this T cell receptor beta chain came up many times. One entry per CDR3 protein, called by TCRdb with MiXCR from the 5' RACE reads. The sample holds 140,000 to 150,000 distinct CDR3 sequences; more than 6.5% are singletons and the top ten take more than 0.6%. This record comes from a study of T cells after yellow fever vaccination. The CDR3 length is 12 residues. V shed 3 bases and J shed 8 bases, with 13 bases lying between them. CDR1 is DFQATT, CDR2 SNEGSKA, per germline (reference sequence). This receptor was obtained from a man younger than 45 who received the YFV17D yellow fever vaccine. Material: CD4+ T cells sorted from PBMCs, obtained 10 days after the yellow fever booster vaccination. The genes are TRBV20-1 and TRBJ1-2, with D possibly matching TRBD1 (5 bases). The CDR3 sequence is CSARGQGGGYTF. For the CDR3, the DNA is TGCAGTGCTAGGGGTCAGGGCGGCGGCTACACCTTC.